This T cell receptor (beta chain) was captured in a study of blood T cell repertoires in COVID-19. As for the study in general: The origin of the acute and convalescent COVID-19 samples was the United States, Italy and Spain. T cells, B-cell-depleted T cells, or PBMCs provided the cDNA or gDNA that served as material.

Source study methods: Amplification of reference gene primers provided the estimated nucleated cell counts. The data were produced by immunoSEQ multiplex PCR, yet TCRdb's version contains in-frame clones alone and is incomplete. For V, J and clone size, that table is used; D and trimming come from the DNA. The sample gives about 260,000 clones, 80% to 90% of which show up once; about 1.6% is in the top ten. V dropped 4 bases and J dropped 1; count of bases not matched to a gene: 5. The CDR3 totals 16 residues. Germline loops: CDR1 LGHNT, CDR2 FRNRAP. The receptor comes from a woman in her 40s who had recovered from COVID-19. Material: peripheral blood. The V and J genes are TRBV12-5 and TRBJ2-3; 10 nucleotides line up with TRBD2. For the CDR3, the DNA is TGTGCTAGTGGTTCAGGGACTAGCGCGGGCACAGATACGCAGTATTTT. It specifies CASGSGTSAGTDTQYF.